The clone carrying this T cell receptor (beta chain) was recorded a few times. This record belongs to a study of T cells in Graves' hyperthyroidism and ophthalmopathy. Using RNA transcripts as the source, TCR beta CDR3 regions were amplified. The study used the HTBI primer set for a first-round RT-PCR of the TCR CDR3. TCRdb re-analysed the multiplex PCR reads in MiXCR, keeping a single row per CDR3 protein. The table has 640,000 or so distinct CDR3 sequences, 14% to 15% seen once. Specimen: blood. The TCR comes from a woman aged 40-49 years with Graves' ophthalmopathy.

The CDR3 spells CASSFGLAGGPGEQYF. The CDR3 bases are TGCGCCAGCAGCTTTGGACTAGCGGGAGGCCCGGGGGAGCAGTACTTC. The chain has TRBV5-1 and TRBJ2-7; 14 bases agree with TRBD2. Unmatched junction bases numbered 8, after V lost 2 bases and J lost 7 bases. Germline loops: CDR1 SGHRS, CDR2 YFSETQ. The CDR3 has 16 residues.